This TCR beta chain was sequenced during a study of T cells after yellow fever vaccination. Each CDR3 protein is one row after TCRdb ran MiXCR on the 5' RACE reads. Among some 670,000 distinct CDR3 sequences listed, about 12% were seen once. At least ten counts were recorded for this clonotype. This CDR3 has 17 amino acids. V shed 4 bases, J shed 3 bases, and the junction held 12 bases outside the gene matches. Germline loops: CDR1 SGHTA, CDR2 FQGNSA. The sequence derives from a man aged 25-45 years who received the YFV17D yellow fever vaccine. The sequencing used PBMCs, collected on the day of the yellow fever booster vaccination. This chain links TRBV7-2 with TRBJ2-5, with 9 bases matching TRBD2. The CDR3 region is CASSSPAGGFGKETQYF. CDR3 DNA: TGTGCCAGCAGCTCCCCTGCGGGAGGGTTCGGAAAAGAGACCCAGTACTTC.